Listed below are T cell receptor beta chains from one sample, sequenced in a study of identical twins. Each CDR3 protein gets one entry after TCRdb re-called the 5' RACE reads with MiXCR. The table records 640,000 or so distinct CDR3 sequences, 5.5% to 6.5% of them present only once. The sample comprised naive T cells sorted from blood. Receptors originate from a man between 18 and 35 years old in good health. CDR3s include the opening cysteine and the closing phenylalanine or tryptophan. D genes are given only for firm matches. Clone size, where shown, is once, few, many, or a class for clones that have expanded.

J	V	D	size	CDR3	DNA
TRBJ2-1	TRBV5-6	TRBD2	-	CASRGGGLAVVYEQFF	TGTGCCAGCAGGGGGGGAGGACTAGCGGTTGTATATGAGCAGTTCTTC
TRBJ2-3	TRBV7-8	-	-	CASSQSKGSDTQYF	TGTGCCAGCAGCCAGTCCAAGGGCTCAGATACGCAGTATTTT
TRBJ1-4	TRBV27	-	few	CASSSSPHRGEKLFF	TGTGCCAGCAGTTCTAGCCCCCACAGAGGTGAAAAACTGTTTTTT
TRBJ2-3	TRBV20-1	TRBD2	few	CSASGTSKSTDTQYF	TGCAGTGCTAGCGGGACTAGCAAAAGCACAGATACGCAGTATTTT
TRBJ2-1	TRBV6-5	-	-	CASSYSSLTNEQFF	TGTGCCAGCAGTTATTCCTCCCTAACCAATGAGCAGTTCTTC
TRBJ2-2	TRBV20-1	TRBD2	many	CSARDRTSSAGELFF	TGCAGTGCTAGAGATAGGACTAGCAGTGCCGGGGAGCTGTTTTTT
TRBJ2-3	TRBV6-1	TRBD1	-	CASRLNRGRTDTQYF	TGTGCCAGCAGACTAAACAGGGGTCGCACAGATACGCAGTATTTT
TRBJ2-7	TRBV20-1	-	many	CSARDPRAYEQYF	TGCAGTGCTAGAGATCCTCGAGCCTACGAGCAGTACTTC
TRBJ2-2	TRBV30	TRBD2	-	CAWSVRLAVNTGELFF	TGTGCCTGGAGTGTACGTCTAGCGGTTAACACCGGGGAGCTGTTTTTT
TRBJ2-2	TRBV12-3/TRBV12-4	TRBD2	many	CASSLARLAGTGELFF	TGTGCCAGCAGTTTAGCCCGGCTAGCGGGAACCGGGGAGCTGTTTTTT
TRBJ1-5	TRBV20-1	-	many	CSARAGDQPQHF	TGCAGTGCTAGAGCGGGGGATCAGCCCCAGCATTTT
TRBJ2-1	TRBV15	-	many	CATSRGRVDEQFF	TGTGCCACCAGCAGAGGCAGGGTCGATGAGCAGTTCTTC
TRBJ2-1	TRBV3-1	-	many	CASSQYQALSSYNEQFF	TGTGCCAGCAGCCAATATCAGGCGTTGAGCTCCTACAATGAGCAGTTCTTC
TRBJ2-7	TRBV12-3/TRBV12-4	TRBD1	-	CASSSGQGLFYEQYF	TGTGCCAGCAGTTCGGGACAGGGGCTGTTCTACGAGCAGTACTTC
TRBJ2-5	TRBV27	TRBD2	-	CASSQFSGRLETQYF	TGTGCCAGCAGTCAATTTAGCGGGAGGTTAGAGACCCAGTACTTC
TRBJ2-3	TRBV20-1	-	-	CSARAASRTDTQYF	TGCAGTGCTAGGGCAGCTAGCCGCACAGATACGCAGTATTTT
TRBJ1-5	TRBV12-3/TRBV12-4	TRBD1	many	CASSLAQTGGGQPQHF	TGTGCCAGCAGTTTAGCCCAGACAGGGGGAGGTCAGCCCCAGCATTTT
TRBJ1-1	TRBV5-1	-	many	CASSRDRLRDTEAFF	TGCGCCAGCAGCCGGGACCGTCTCCGGGACACTGAAGCTTTCTTT
TRBJ2-5	TRBV4-3	-	many	CASSQDSNQETQYF	TGCGCCAGCAGCCAAGACAGTAACCAAGAGACCCAGTACTTC
TRBJ2-5	TRBV6-6	-	few	CASSNLAGETQYF	TGTGCCAGCAGTAACCTAGCTGGAGAGACCCAGTACTTC
TRBJ2-4	TRBV27	-	many	CASSNGRLAKNIQYF	TGTGCCAGCAGTAACGGACGTTTAGCCAAAAACATTCAGTACTTC
TRBJ1-1	TRBV30	-	few	CAWSVQYLNTEAFF	TGTGCCTGGAGTGTTCAGTATCTGAACACTGAAGCTTTCTTT
TRBJ2-3	TRBV9	TRBD2	many	CASSVEGGRGTDTQYF	TGTGCCAGCAGCGTAGAAGGCGGGAGAGGCACAGATACGCAGTATTTT
TRBJ2-1	TRBV7-9	-	few	CASSSPTHGDEQFF	TGTGCCAGCAGCTCACCGACACATGGGGATGAGCAGTTCTTC
TRBJ1-5	TRBV5-1	TRBD1	many	CASSSGQGGQPQHF	TGCGCCAGCAGCTCCGGACAGGGGGGACAGCCCCAGCATTTT
TRBJ1-2	TRBV29-1	-	many	CSATGAGNYGYTF	TGCAGCGCCACGGGTGCAGGGAACTATGGCTACACCTTC
TRBJ2-1	TRBV20-1	-	many	CNLASGNEQFF	TGCAATTTAGCCTCGGGTAATGAGCAGTTCTTC
TRBJ2-3	TRBV5-1	-	many	CASSLDRITDTQYF	TGCGCCAGCAGCTTGGACAGAATCACAGATACGCAGTATTTT
TRBJ1-1	TRBV12-3/TRBV12-4	-	many	CASRKMNTEAFF	TGTGCCAGCAGGAAGATGAACACTGAAGCTTTCTTT